This T cell receptor beta chain was documented in a study of spatial heterogeneity in lung cancer. Every TCR cDNA molecule bore its own unique molecular identifier. TCRdb reanalysed the 5' RACE reads using MiXCR and keeps one entry per CDR3 protein. The table includes about 44,000 distinct CDR3 sequences, approximately 14% detected once. Germline V lookup: CDR1 MDHEN, CDR2 SYDVKM. The V end was cut by 6 bases, the J end by 0 bases, with 15 bases between. CDR3 length: 16 amino acids. Documented time point: sample taken at primary tumor resection. Unsorted tumor, nontumor lung tissue or cryopreserved PBMC supplied the whole RNA. There are many counts of this clonotype.

Specimen: PBMCs, collected at surgery. V is TRBV28 and J is TRBJ2-4; possibly TRBD1 for D (8 bases). The sequence was obtained from a male donor with early-stage non-small cell lung cancer. The CDR3 DNA is TGTGCCAGCAGCAAACAGGGGGGGATAGCCAAAAACATTCAGTACTTC. It specifies CASSKQGGIAKNIQYF.